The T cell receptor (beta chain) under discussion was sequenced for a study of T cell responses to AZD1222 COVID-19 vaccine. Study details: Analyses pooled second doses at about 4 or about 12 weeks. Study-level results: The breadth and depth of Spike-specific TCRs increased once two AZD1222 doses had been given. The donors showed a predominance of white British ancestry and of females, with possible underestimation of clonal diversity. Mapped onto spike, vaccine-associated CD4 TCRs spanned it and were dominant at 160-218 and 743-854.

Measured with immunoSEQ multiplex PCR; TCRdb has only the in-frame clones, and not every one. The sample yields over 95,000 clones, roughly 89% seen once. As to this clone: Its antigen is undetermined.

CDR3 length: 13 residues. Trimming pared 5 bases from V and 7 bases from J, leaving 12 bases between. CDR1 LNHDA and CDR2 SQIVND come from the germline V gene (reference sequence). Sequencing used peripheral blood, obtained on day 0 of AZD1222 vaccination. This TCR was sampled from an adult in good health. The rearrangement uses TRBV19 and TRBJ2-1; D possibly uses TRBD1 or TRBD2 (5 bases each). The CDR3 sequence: CASSSFGGNEQFF. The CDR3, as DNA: TGTGCCAGTAGTTCATTTGGGGGAAATGAGCAGTTCTTC.